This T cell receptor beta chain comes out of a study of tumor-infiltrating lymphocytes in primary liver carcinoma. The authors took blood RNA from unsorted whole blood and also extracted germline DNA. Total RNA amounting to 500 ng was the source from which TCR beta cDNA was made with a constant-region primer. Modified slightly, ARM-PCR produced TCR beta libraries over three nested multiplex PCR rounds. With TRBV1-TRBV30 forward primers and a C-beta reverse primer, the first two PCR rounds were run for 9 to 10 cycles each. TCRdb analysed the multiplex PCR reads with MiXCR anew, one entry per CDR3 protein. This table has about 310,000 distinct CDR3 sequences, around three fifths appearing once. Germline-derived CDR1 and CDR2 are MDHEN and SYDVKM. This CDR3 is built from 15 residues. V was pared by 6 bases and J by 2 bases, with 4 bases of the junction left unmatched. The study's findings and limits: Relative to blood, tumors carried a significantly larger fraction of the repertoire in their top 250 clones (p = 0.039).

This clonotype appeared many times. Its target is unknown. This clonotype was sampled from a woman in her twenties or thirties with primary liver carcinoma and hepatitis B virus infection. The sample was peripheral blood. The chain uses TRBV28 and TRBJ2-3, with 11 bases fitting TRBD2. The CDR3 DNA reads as TGTGCCAGCAGCCGGACTAGCGGGCCCACAGATACGCAGTATTTT. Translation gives CASSRTSGPTDTQYF.